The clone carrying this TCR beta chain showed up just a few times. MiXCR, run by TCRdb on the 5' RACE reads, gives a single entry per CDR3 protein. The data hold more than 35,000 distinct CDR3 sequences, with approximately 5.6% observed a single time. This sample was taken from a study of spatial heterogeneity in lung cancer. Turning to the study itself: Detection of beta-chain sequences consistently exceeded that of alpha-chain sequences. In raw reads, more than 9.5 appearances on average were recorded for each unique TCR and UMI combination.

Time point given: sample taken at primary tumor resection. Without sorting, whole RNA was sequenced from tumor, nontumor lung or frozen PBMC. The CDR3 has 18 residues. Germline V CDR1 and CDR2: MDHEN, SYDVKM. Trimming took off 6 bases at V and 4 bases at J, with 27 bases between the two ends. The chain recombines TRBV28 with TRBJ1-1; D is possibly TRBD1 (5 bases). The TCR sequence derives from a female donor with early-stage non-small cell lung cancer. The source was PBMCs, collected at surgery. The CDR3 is CASSIIDRSYWGGTEAFF. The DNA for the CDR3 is TGTGCCAGCAGCATCATCGACAGATCCTATTGGGGGGGCACTGAAGCTTTCTTT.